This TCR beta chain emerged from a study of shared clonotypes between healthy human individuals (dated by TCRdb to 2020 to 2021). As for the study more broadly: A couple of women and a few men aged 18 to 49 years were included in the cohort. Blood TCR repertoires of five healthy adults were deeply sequenced to estimate repertoire size and the extent of clonotype sharing between individuals. For each donor, CD4 naive and CD4 memory were each given three plates, CD8 naive was given two plates, and CD8 memory was given one plate. Leukapheresis yielded between about 0.85 and 9.5 billion PBMCs per donor. To increase sequencing depth and limit assay-specific biases, different laboratories used diverse techniques to prepare libraries and sequence TCR repertoires. The paper's findings and limits, for the study overall: Naive subsets generally had larger estimated clonotype richness than memory subsets did. When several donors were compared, the shared fraction of clonotypes was about 5.2% for naive CD4, about 4% for naive CD8, 2.3% for memory CD4, and approximately 0.4% for memory CD8. Pairwise subsampling indicated that sequencing depth was expected to affect the degree of clonotype sharing among donors. Sampling was limited to blood, and TCR repertoires in tissue likely differ from TCR repertoires in blood. Incomplete sequencing was indicated by rarefaction of sorted-subset datasets, despite the large sequencing depth. The genetic and exposure-history diversity represented was limited by the small number of donors. Compared with non-shared clonotypes, the clonotypes found in all four sorted-subset donors had higher generation probabilities.

Points on this clone: Its antigen is still unknown. No much larger clonotype is one base removed from it; base qualities were not supplied.

Using the deep immunoSEQ assay, multiplex PCR amplified TCR CDR3 regions from genomic DNA. Genomic DNA extracted from each cell subset was distributed evenly over all wells of several immunoSEQ 96-well plates, and each plate served as one replicate. For sorted subsets, around 200 ng genomic DNA, equal to 30,000 to 35,000 T cell genomes, was loaded into each replicate PCR. The purified libraries were quantified using a Qubit 3.0 fluorometer, sized with a Bioanalyzer 2100, and then quantified again using the KAPA Library Quantification kit. A separate single-read 150-cycle Illumina NextSeq 550 flow cell was used to sequence each immunoSEQ 96-well plate. Turning to the authors' computational methods: Because the immunoSEQ output held only junctional sequences and lacked quality scores, the filtering could not match the filtering applied to full-length reads. Sequences were annotated with PyIR, a Python wrapper for IgBLAST v1.9, using IMGT germline references to assign V/J genes and CDR3. Reads with weak V/J assignments (E-value above 1e-6), missing CDR3, stop codons, out-of-frame junctions, or ambiguous translated residues were removed. V3J clonotypes were defined by identical inferred V gene, J gene, and CDR3 amino acid sequence. Percentage overlap between repertoires was computed as shared unique clonotypes divided by the size of the smaller repertoire. Repertoire richness was assessed with RTK rarefaction, the Chao1 estimator, and Recon v2.1 estimates of unobserved clonotypes. Generation probabilities for all TCRbeta clonotypes obtained by the gDNA method from a handful of donors were computed using OLGA. In its TCRdb copy, this immuneACCESS table keeps in-frame sequences only and misses some clones. Where compared with another copy, unresolved V genes explain less than half of these, and the others have no known cause. Clonal size and the V and J genes are those of that table, whereas D and trimming came from the DNA. The sample has 1.6 million or so clones on record, approximately 97% of them singletons. The top ten clonotypes cover approximately 1.1% of the sample.

Counted from cysteine to phenylalanine, this CDR3 has 15 amino acids. The entry retains the CDR3 DNA only, 45 bases that are in frame from base 1. Compared with germline, V lacks 6 bases and J lacks 8 bases; bases without a gene match: 8. CDR1 and CDR2 (MDHEN, SYDVKM) derive from the germline V gene. Healthy HIV-negative adults with no recently reported acute infections or vaccinations were included as donors. Every donor was a Caucasian adult living in Nashville, Tennessee, USA. CD4+ T cells were enriched by magnetic negative selection, after which naive cells were positively selected on CD45RA and the negative fraction was taken as the memory subset. After blood collection by leukapheresis, PBMCs were isolated using Ficoll-Histopaque density gradient centrifugation and then cryopreserved in the vapor phase of liquid nitrogen. Purity and quantity of every magnetically sorted T cell population were checked by analytical flow cytometry. Genomic DNA was isolated from every sorted fraction and measured by UV absorbance on a Nanodrop 2000c.

Sequenced material: naive CD4+ T cells sorted from blood. Read against the paper, the sample's cell subset or site label means: CD45RA+ positively selected. The sequence derives from a man aged 25-45 years in good health. The sequence is built from TRBV28 and TRBJ2-1; 12 central nucleotides agree with TRBD2. The CDR3 corresponds to CASRYGLAGTDEQFF. The DNA sequence is given as TGTGCCAGCAGATATGGACTAGCGGGAACGGATGAGCAGTTCTTC.